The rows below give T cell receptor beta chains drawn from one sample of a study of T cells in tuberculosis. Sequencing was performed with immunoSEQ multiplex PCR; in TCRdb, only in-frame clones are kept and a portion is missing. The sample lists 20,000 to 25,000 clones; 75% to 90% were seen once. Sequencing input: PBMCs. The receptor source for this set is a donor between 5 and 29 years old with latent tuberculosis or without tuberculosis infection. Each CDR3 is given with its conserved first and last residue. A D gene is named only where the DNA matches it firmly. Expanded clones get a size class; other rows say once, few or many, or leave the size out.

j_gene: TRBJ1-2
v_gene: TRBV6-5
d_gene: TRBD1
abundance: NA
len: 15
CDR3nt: TGTGCCAGCAGTTACTCTTATGGGACAGTATATGGCTACACCTTC
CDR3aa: CASSYSYGTVYGYTF

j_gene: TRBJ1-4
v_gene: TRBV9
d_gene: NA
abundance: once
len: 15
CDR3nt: TGTGCCAGCAGCGCTACAGGGTTCGCTAATGAAAAACTGTTTTTT
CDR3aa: CASSATGFANEKLFF

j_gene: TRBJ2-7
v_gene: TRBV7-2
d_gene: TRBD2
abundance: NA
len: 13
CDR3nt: TGTGCCAGCAGCCGAGCGGGGGTCAGCGAGCAGTACTTC
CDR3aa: CASSRAGVSEQYF

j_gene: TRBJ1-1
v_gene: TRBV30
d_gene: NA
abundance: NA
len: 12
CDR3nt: TGTGCCTGGAGTCAGGGTATCACTGAAGCTTTCTTT
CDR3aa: CAWSQGITEAFF

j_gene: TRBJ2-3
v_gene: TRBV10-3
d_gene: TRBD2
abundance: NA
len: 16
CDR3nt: TGTGCCATCAGTGAATTCGGGGGGGGCGGCAAAGATACGCAGTATTTT
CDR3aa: CAISEFGGGGKDTQYF

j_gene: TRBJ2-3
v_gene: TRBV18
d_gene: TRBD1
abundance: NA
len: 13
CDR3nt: TGTGCCAGCTCACTTAACAGGGGGGATACGCAGTATTTT
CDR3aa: CASSLNRGDTQYF

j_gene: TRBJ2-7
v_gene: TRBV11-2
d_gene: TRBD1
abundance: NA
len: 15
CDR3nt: TGTGCCAGCAGCTTAACCCGGGACAGGGCCTACGAGCAGTACTTC
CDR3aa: CASSLTRDRAYEQYF

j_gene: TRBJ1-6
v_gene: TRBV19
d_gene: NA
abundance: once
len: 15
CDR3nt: TGTGCCACCAGTAGGTACAGCTCCTATAATTCACCCCTCCACTTT
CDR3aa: CATSRYSSYNSPLHF

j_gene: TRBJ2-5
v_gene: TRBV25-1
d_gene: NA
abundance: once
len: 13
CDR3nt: TGTGCCAGCAGTGAACCAGGGGCGAGGACCCAGTACTTC
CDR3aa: CASSEPGARTQYF

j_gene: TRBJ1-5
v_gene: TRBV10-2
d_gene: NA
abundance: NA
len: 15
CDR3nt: TGCGCCAGCAGTGCCGCGCCATTTGGCAATCAGCCCCAGCATTTT
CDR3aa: CASSAAPFGNQPQHF

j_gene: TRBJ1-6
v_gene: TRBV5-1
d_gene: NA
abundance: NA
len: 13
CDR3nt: TGCGCCAGCAGCTTGGCGGGTTCGTCACCCCTCCACTTT
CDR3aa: CASSLAGSSPLHF

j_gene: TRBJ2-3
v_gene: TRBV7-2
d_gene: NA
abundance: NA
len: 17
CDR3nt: TGTGCCAGCAGCTTGTTACAGGGATCCTTAGGCACAGATACGCAGTATTTT
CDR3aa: CASSLLQGSLGTDTQYF

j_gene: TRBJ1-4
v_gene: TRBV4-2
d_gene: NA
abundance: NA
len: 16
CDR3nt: TGTGCCAGCAGCCGGAGGCTGCAGGGGCGCGGTGAAAAACTGTTTTTT
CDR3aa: CASSRRLQGRGEKLFF

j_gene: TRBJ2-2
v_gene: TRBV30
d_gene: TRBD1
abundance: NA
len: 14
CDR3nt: TGTGCCTGGAGTGCGGACAGGGGGACCGGGGAGCTGTTTTTT
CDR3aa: CAWSADRGTGELFF

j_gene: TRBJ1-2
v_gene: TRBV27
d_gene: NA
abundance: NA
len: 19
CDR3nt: TGTGCCAGCAGTTTATCCGGCGTTAAAGGAACAGGGAGCGCTTATGGCTACACCTTC
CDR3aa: CASSLSGVKGTGSAYGYTF

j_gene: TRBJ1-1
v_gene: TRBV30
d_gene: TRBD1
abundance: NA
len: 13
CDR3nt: TGTGCCTACCAGACAGGGCTGAACACTGAAGCTTTCTTT
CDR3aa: CAYQTGLNTEAFF

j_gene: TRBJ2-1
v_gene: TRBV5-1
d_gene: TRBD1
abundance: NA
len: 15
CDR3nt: TGCGCCAGCAGCTATACAGGGGGCCTCTACAATGAGCAGTTCTTC
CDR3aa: CASSYTGGLYNEQFF

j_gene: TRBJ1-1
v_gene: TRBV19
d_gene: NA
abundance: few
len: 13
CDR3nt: TGTGCCACCCGAGGAACGGGACGAGGAGGGGCTTTCTTT
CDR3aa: CATRGTGRGGAFF

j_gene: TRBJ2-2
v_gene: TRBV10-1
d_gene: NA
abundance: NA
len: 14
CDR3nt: TGCGCCAGCAGTGGTACCCCCTCGGGCGGGGAGCTGTTTTTT
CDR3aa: CASSGTPSGGELFF

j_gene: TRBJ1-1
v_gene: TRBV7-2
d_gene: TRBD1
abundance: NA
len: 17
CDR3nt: TGTGCCAGCAGCTTCTCGGACAGGGCCGGTCTTAACACTGAAGCTTTCTTT
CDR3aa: CASSFSDRAGLNTEAFF